This TCR beta chain was observed in a study of blood T cell repertoires in COVID-19. Trimming took 5 bases from V and 0 from J, leaving 13 bases between them. Germline CDR1 MNHEY, CDR2 SVGAGI. This CDR3 comprises 15 residues. Profiled with immunoSEQ multiplex PCR; TCRdb holds only in-frame clones, not every one. This table has 35,000 to 45,000 clones, roughly 78% appearing once. Sample: peripheral blood. The chain is built from TRBV6-5 and TRBJ1-1; a possible D gene is TRBD1 (5 bases). This clonotype was obtained from a man between 60 and 70 years old with acute or convalescent COVID-19. The CDR3 DNA follows: TGTGCCAGCAGTCGTGAACAGGCGATGAACACTGAAGCTTTCTTT. Its protein is CASSREQAMNTEAFF.